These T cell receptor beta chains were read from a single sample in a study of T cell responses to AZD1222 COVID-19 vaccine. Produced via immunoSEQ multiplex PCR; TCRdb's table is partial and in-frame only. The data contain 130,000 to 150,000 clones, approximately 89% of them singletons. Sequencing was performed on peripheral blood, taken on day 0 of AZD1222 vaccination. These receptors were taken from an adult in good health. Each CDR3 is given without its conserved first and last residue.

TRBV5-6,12,ASSLDGQGEEAF
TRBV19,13,ASTPRQGLSYEQY
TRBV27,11,ASSLSFWGGYT
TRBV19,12,ASSPWGGTTEAF
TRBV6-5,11,ASLTGTGYEQY
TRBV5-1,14,ASSWRTSGISNEQF
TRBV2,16,ASSGGRGQGSTGNTIY
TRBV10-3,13,AIDLKGQGGYGYT
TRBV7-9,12,ASSSIRGSDGYT
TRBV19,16,ASSTTGSGAGLYNEQF
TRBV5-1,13,ASSFGTVANYGYT